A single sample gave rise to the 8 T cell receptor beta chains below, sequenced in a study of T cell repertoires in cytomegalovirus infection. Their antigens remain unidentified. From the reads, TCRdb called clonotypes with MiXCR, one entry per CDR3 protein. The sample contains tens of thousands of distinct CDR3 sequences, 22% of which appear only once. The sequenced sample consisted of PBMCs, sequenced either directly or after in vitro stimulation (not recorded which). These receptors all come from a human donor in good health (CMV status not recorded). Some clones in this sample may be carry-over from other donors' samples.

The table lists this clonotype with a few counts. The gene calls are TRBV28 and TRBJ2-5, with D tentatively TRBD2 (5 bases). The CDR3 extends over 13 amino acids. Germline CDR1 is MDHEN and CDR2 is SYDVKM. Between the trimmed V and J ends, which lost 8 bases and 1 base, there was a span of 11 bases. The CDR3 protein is CASRGIPQETQYF. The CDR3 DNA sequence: TGTGCCAGCCGAGGGATTCCCCAAGAGACCCAGTACTTC.

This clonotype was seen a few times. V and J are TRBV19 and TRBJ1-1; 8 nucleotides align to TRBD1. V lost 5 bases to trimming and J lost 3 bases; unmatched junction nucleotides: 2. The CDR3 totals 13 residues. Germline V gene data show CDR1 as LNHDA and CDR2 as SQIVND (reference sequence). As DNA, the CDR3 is TGTGCCAGTAGTGCGGACAGGGACACTGAAGCTTTCTTT. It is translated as CASSADRDTEAFF.

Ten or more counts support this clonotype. The CDR3 protein is CASSPGGNQPQHF. The CDR3 DNA follows: TGTGCCAGCAGTCCAGGGGGGAATCAGCCCCAGCATTTT. The chain has TRBV7-9 and TRBJ1-5, with 7 nucleotides matching TRBD1. Germline V lookup: CDR1 SEHNR, CDR2 FQNEAQ (reference sequence). J was trimmed by 4 bases and V by 6 bases; bases with no gene match: 3. This CDR3 comprises 13 residues.

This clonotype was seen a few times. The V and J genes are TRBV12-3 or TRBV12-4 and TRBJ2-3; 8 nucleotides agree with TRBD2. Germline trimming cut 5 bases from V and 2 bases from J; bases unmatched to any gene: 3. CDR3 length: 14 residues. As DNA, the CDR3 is TGTGCCAGCAGTCCGGGACTAGACACAGATACGCAGTATTTT. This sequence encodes CASSPGLDTDTQYF.

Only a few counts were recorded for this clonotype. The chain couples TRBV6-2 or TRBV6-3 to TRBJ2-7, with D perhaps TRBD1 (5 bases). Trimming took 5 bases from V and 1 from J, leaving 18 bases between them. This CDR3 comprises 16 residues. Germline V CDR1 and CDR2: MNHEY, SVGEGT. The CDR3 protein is CASSPLAGKGSYEQYF. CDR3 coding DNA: TGTGCCAGCAGTCCCTTGGCAGGGAAAGGTTCCTACGAGCAGTACTTC.

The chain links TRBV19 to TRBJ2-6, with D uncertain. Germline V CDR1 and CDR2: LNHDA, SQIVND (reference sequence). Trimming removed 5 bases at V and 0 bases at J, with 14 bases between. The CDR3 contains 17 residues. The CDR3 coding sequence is TGTGCCAGTAGTGCCAAGGGCCCGTACTCTGGGGCCAACGTCCTGACTTTC. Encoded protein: CASSAKGPYSGANVLTF.

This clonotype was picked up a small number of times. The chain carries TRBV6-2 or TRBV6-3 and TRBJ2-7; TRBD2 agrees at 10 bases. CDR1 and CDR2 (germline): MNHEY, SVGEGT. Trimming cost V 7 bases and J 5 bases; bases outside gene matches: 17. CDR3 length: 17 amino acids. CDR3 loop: CASKRLAGVDTGDEQYV. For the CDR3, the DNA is TGTGCCAGCAAAAGGCTAGCGGGAGTCGACACCGGGGACGAGCAGTACGTC.

The CDR3 DNA is TGTGCCAGCAGTTCGCGAAACACCATATATTTT. It yields the protein CASSSRNTIYF. The chain has TRBV12-3 or TRBV12-4 and TRBJ1-3; D is unclear. The CDR3 runs 11 residues. V lost 4 bases, J lost 5 bases, and 3 bases lay in between.